Following are 19 T cell receptor beta chains from one sample sequenced in a study of cytomegalovirus exposure and HLA in healthy donors. The protocol was immunoSEQ multiplex PCR, while the TCRdb copy is restricted to in-frame clones and leaves out a portion. The sample has tens of thousands of clones; roughly 92% are singletons. Sequencing was carried out using PBMCs. The receptors come from a woman between 25 and 40 years old in good health and CMV-seropositive.

This chain links TRBV7-6 with TRBJ2-2, with 9 bases that match TRBD1. J was trimmed by 3 bases and V by 5 bases; bases with no gene match: 7. The V gene's germline CDR1 is SGHVS and CDR2 FNYEAQ. This CDR3 contains 16 residues. The CDR3 bases are TGTGCCAGCAGCCGTCCGACAGGGGGTCACACCGGGGAGCTGTTTTTT. Translated, it gives CASSRPTGGHTGELFF.

In its sample, this clone was seen once. The rearrangement joins TRBV11-2 to TRBJ2-1; no clear D gene. The CDR3 totals 13 residues. Trimming pared 5 bases from V and 6 bases from J, leaving 11 bases between. CDR1 and CDR2 (germline): SGHAT, FQNNGV. CDR3 sequence reads: CASSPHPGNEQFF. The CDR3 region has the DNA TGTGCCAGCAGCCCTCATCCAGGCAATGAGCAGTTCTTC.

This clone showed up just once. The chain recombines TRBV7-2 with TRBJ2-2; TRBD2 might be the D (6 bases). The V end was cut by 5 bases, the J end by 4 bases, with 23 bases between. The germline CDR1 and CDR2 sequences are SGHTA and FQGNSA. The CDR3 loop spans 18 amino acids. The CDR3 DNA follows: TGTGCCAGCAGCCCCTCGCCTCCGGGGGTCACTCCCACCGGGGAGCTGTTTTTT. It codes for CASSPSPPGVTPTGELFF.

A word on this clone: Other DNA sequences in this sample translate to the same CDR3. The gene calls are TRBV9 and TRBJ2-3; tentatively, D is TRBD2 (6 bases). CDR1 SGDLS and CDR2 YYNGEE come from the germline V gene. The V and J ends lost 0 bases and 3 bases respectively, with 11 bases between them. This CDR3 contains 15 residues. For the CDR3, the DNA is TGTGCCAGCAGCGTAGCGGGAGTTGGTACAGATACGCAGTATTTT. Translated: CASSVAGVGTDTQYF.

V is TRBV23-1 and J is TRBJ2-7, with D hard to call. TRBV23-1 is annotated as an ORF whose role is uncertain. V was shortened by 0 bases and J by 5 bases, with 26 bases between the two germline ends. This CDR3 has 19 amino acids. CDR3 in amino acids: CASSQSALEARITTDEQYF. The CDR3 DNA sequence: TGCGCCAGCAGTCAATCGGCGTTAGAGGCGAGAATCACCACGGACGAGCAGTACTTC.

V usage is TRBV7-6 and J usage is TRBJ2-7; D is possibly TRBD2 (5 bases). The CDR3 has 13 residues. With 2 bases removed from V and 7 bases from J, the gap between germline ends came to 12 bases. CDR1 and CDR2 (germline): SGHVS, FNYEAQ. The CDR3 loop is CASSLMGRGEQYF. CDR3 coding DNA: TGTGCCAGCAGCTTAATGGGTCGCGGGGAGCAGTACTTC.

The chain recombines TRBV30 with TRBJ2-3; 10 bases align to TRBD2. The CDR3 has 18 residues. Germline lookup yields CDR1 GTSNPN and CDR2 SVGIG (reference sequence). J was trimmed by 2 bases and V by 4 bases; bases with no gene match: 15. As DNA, the CDR3 is TGTGCCTGGAAGTACCCAGCGGGAGGGGTCGGCCTCACAGATACGCAGTATTTT. Protein product: CAWKYPAGGVGLTDTQYF.

The chain carries TRBV5-4 and TRBJ2-1, with a tentative D call TRBD1 (5 bases). Trimming shortened V by 5 bases and J by 9 bases, and 9 bases separated the two germline ends. There are 11 residues in the CDR3. CDR1 is SGHNT and CDR2 is YYREEE in the germline V gene (reference sequence). The CDR3 nucleotides read TGTGCCAGCAGAGATAGGGGTGAGCAGTTCTTC. This translates into CASRDRGEQFF.

V gene TRBV5-1 combines with J gene TRBJ2-2; TRBD1 agrees at 10 bases. The germline V gene encodes CDR1 SGHRS and CDR2 YFSETQ. The CDR3 has 16 residues. The ends lost 3 bases at V and 4 bases at J; junction bases unmatched: 6. This chain's CDR3 is CASSWEGQGITGELFF. The CDR3 region has the DNA TGCGCCAGCAGCTGGGAGGGACAGGGGATCACCGGGGAGCTGTTTTTT.

This clone has a single count. The V gene is TRBV5-6, the J gene TRBJ2-2; 8 bases align to TRBD1. Losses at the gene ends were 4 bases for V and 8 bases for J; bases not matched to a gene: 7. This CDR3 has 14 residues. Germline V gene data show CDR1 as SGHDT and CDR2 as YYEEEE. As DNA, the CDR3 is TGTGCCAGCAGCACTTGGACAGGGACGGGGGAGCTGTTTTTT. This gives the protein CASSTWTGTGELFF.

The V gene is TRBV28, the J gene TRBJ1-2, with D possibly TRBD1 on 5 matching bases. The CDR3 is 14 amino acids. The V end lost 7 bases, the J end lost 4 bases, and 16 bases lay between the germline ends. CDR1 and CDR2 (germline): MDHEN, SYDVKM. DNA for the CDR3: TGTGCCAGCACCAAGGGCAGGGCCACCTATGGCTACACCTTC. Its protein product is CASTKGRATYGYTF.

CDR3 sequence reads: CSARSTATYEQYF. The DNA for the CDR3 is TGCAGCGCCAGATCGACAGCAACCTACGAGCAGTACTTC. The chain links TRBV29-1 to TRBJ2-7; possibly TRBD1 for D (5 bases). CDR1 is SQVTM and CDR2 is ANQGSEA in the germline V gene. The CDR3 has 13 amino acids. Trimming left V 7 bases short and J 2 bases short, with 15 bases between.

The CDR3 nucleotides read TGCAGCGTTCTGGGACTATGGGGCGTAAATGAGCAGTTCTTC. The encoded protein is CSVLGLWGVNEQFF. The chain uses TRBV29-1 and TRBJ2-1; 7 bases line up with TRBD2. The CDR3 runs 14 residues. CDR1 and CDR2 from the germline V gene are SQVTM and ANQGSEA. The J segment lost 7 bases and the V segment lost 5 bases, leaving 11 bases of the junction unmatched.

The gene calls are TRBV29-1 and TRBJ1-4; D is unclear. V lost 4 bases to trimming and J lost 2 bases, with 14 bases between them. CDR3 size: 15 residues. In germline, CDR1 is SQVTM, CDR2 ANQGSEA. CDR3 in DNA: TGCAGCGTTGCGGTGGGGAGAAGGACTAATGAAAAACTGTTTTTT. Amino acids: CSVAVGRRTNEKLFF.

This sequence joins TRBV19 and TRBJ2-1, with TRBD2 matching over 7 bases. The V gene end was trimmed by 1 base and the J gene end by 4 bases; junction bases not matched to a gene: 4. This CDR3 is 15 amino acids long. The germline CDR1 and CDR2 sequences are LNHDA and SQIVND (reference sequence). CDR3 region: CASSIVGGGYNEQFF. The CDR3 coding sequence is TGTGCCAGTAGTATAGTTGGGGGGGGATACAATGAGCAGTTCTTC.

The genes are TRBV7-9 and TRBJ2-1; the D is unclear. CDR1 is SEHNR, CDR2 FQNEAQ, per germline (reference sequence). This CDR3 is 15 amino acids long. The V and J ends lost 1 base and 0 bases respectively, with 7 bases between them. CDR3 coding DNA: TGTGCCAGCAGCTTAGTACCTAACTCCTACAATGAGCAGTTCTTC. This sequence encodes CASSLVPNSYNEQFF.

In DNA, the CDR3 is TGTGCCAGCAGCGTAGCACCGGACACAAGCTCTGGAAACACCATATATTTT. This encodes CASSVAPDTSSGNTIYF. This chain joins TRBV9 and TRBJ1-3; TRBD1 might be the D (5 bases). V shed 0 bases and J shed 0 bases, with 13 bases lying between them. The germline V gene has CDR1 SGDLS and CDR2 YYNGEE. The CDR3 has 17 amino acids.

The gene calls are TRBV29-1 and TRBJ1-1, with TRBD1 matching over 9 bases. The CDR3 is 12 residues long. CDR1 and CDR2 from the germline V gene are SQVTM and ANQGSEA. Trimming cost V 6 bases and J 4 bases; bases outside gene matches: 3. CDR3 sequence (DNA): TGCAGCGTAGAACAGGGGGCCACTGAAGCTTTCTTT. This translates into CSVEQGATEAFF.

The J gene is TRBJ1-5, the V gene TRBV5-1; D is possibly TRBD1 (5 bases). This CDR3 has 16 amino acids. The V end lost 0 bases, the J end lost 5 bases, and 15 bases lay between the germline ends. Germline CDR1 reads SGHRS; CDR2 reads YFSETQ. The CDR3, as DNA: TGCGCCAGCAGCTTGGATCCCTCCTCGGGGGATCAGCCCCAGCATTTT. Its translation: CASSLDPSSGDQPQHF.